Detailed here is one TCR beta chain. V dropped 2 bases and J dropped 9 bases, with 13 bases sitting between them. The germline gives CDR1 SGDLS, CDR2 YYNGEE. The CDR3 has 13 amino acids. The entry originates in a study of blood T cells in healthy people across ages. It was with a sample-barcoded 5' primer and a J-beta primer mix that a second PCR of roughly 6 to 11 cycles was run. TCRdb analysed the 5' RACE reads with MiXCR anew, one entry per CDR3 protein. The profile covers approximately 1.5 million distinct CDR3 sequences, with around 35% appearing a single time and about 10% taken by the ten largest.

Sequencing was carried out using blood. The TCR originated in a woman in her 30s in good health. J is TRBJ2-3 and V is TRBV9, with D perhaps matching TRBD2 (5 bases). The CDR3 coding sequence is TGTGCCAGCAGCGTTAGCGATACTGGAACGCAGTATTTT. Translating gives CASSVSDTGTQYF.